This TCR beta chain was found in a study of T cell responses to AZD1222 COVID-19 vaccine. Study observations and caveats: Increased Spike-specific TCR breadth and depth were observed after two AZD1222 doses.

The protocol was immunoSEQ multiplex PCR, while the TCRdb copy is restricted to in-frame clones and leaves out a portion. The profile shows 53,000 or so clones, 86% of them singletons. A note on this clone: The antigen remains unidentified.

The clonotype originates from an adult who received the AZD1222 COVID-19 vaccine. Specimen: peripheral blood, collected 28 days after the second AZD1222 dose.

The CDR3 reads CASSLGARGLELFF. Here the CDR3 DNA reads TGTGCCAGCAGCTTAGGGGCCAGGGGGCTTGAGCTGTTTTTT. This chain connects TRBV11-2 to TRBJ2-2; 8 nucleotides line up with TRBD1. From germline, CDR1 is SGHAT and CDR2 FQNNGV. This CDR3 is 14 amino acids long. J was trimmed by 11 bases and V by 1 base; bases with no gene match: 6. The full variable domain, with the rest looked up from reference TRBV11-2 and TRBJ2-2, is EAGVAQSPRYKIIEKRQSVAFWCNPISGHATLYWYQQILGQGPKLLIQFQNNGVVDDSQLPKDRFSAERLKGVDSTLKIQPAKLEDSAVYLCASSLGARGLELFFGEGSRLTVL.